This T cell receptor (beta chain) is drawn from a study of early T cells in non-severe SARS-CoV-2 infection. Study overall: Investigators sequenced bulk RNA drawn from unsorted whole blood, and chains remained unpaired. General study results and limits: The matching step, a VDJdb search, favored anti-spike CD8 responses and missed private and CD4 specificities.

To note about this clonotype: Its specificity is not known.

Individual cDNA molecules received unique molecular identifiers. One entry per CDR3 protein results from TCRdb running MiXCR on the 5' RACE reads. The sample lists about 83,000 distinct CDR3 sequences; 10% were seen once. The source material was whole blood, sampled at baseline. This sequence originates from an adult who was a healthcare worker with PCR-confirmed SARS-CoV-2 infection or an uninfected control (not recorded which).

CDR3 coding DNA: TGTGCCAGCAGTCAGGGTCCGGGGGGTAATCAGCCCCAGCATTTT. Its protein product is CASSQGPGGNQPQHF. The chain uses TRBV27 and TRBJ1-5; D is perhaps TRBD1 (5 bases). This CDR3 is built from 15 residues. CDR1 and CDR2 (germline): MNHEY, SMNVEV (reference sequence). V lost 5 bases to trimming and J lost 4 bases, with 15 bases between them.